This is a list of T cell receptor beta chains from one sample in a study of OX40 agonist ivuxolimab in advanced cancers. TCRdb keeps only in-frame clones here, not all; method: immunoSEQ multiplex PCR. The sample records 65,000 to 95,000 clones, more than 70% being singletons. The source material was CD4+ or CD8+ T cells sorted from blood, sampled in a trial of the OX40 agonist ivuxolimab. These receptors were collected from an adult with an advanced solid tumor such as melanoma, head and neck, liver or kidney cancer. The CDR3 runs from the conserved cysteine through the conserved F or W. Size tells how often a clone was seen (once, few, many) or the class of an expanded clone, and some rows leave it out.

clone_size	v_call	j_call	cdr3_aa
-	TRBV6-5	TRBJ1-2	CASSPNNYGYTF
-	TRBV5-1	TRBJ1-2	CASSLEGSGYTF
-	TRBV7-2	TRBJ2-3	CASSSAGPGDTQYF
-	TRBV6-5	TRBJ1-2	CASSLQGPYGYTF
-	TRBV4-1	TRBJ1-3	CASSQRGVGGNTIYF
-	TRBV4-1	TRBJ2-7	CASSQVGTSGSYEQYF
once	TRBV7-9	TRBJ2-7	CASSPTGYEQYF
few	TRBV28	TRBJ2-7	CASSSTSSRHF
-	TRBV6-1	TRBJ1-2	CASSGLSFFGGYTF
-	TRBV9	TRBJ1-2	CASSVGQNYGYTF
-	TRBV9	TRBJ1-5	CASSPGTGASNQPQHF
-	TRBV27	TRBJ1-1	CASSLRGGWTEAFF
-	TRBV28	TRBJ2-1	CASSRYNEQFF
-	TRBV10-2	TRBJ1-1	CASSELSWGTEAFF
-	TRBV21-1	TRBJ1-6	CASSRSPRQSSYNSPLHF
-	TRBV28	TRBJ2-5	CASTHRRFQETQYF
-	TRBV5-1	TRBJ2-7	CASSLEGSGYEQYF
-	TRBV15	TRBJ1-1	CATSRGKANTEAFF
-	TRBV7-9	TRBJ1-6	CASSSWRGASNSPLHF
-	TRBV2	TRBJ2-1	CASRESSYNEQFF
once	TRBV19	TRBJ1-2	CASTLGEGHPVGGYTF
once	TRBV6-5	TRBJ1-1	CASSYSRDSLGAFF
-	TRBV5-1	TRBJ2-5	CASTSQGAGETQYF
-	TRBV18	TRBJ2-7	CASSPDGSYEQYF
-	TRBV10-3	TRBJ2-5	CAISAPGTGDETQYF
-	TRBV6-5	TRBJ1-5	CASSPRGRNQPQHF
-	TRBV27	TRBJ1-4	CASSLLGATNEKLFF
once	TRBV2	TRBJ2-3	CASSEAPRGAWGGRKYTQYF
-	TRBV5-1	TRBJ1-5	CASSLEAGSNQPQHF
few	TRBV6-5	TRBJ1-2	CASSPRSGGGYTF
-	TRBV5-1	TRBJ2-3	CASRTGLSTDTQYF
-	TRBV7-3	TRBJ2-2	CASSLRQYTGELFF
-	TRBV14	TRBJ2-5	CASSLSGGETQYF
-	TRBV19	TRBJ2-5	CASTPGTGIETQYF
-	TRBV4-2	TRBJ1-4	CASSQDPGQLIEKLFF
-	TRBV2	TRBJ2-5	CASMRTSGYQETQYF
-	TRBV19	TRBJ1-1	CASSPGQNANTEAFF
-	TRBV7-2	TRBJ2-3	CASSVPRDTQYF
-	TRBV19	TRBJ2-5	CASSRTGQETQYF
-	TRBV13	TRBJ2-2	CASTIYALWGGRSTGELFF
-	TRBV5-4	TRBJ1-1	CASSSASTRSHGEAFF
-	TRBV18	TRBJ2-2	CASSPEVRTGELFF
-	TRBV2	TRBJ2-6	CASSVGGSGANVLTF
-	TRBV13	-	CASRDLGSYEQYF
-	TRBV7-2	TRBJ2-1	CASSPGPADYNEQFF
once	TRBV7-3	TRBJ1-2	CASSPGQGAHGYTF
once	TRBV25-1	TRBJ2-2	CASSPGGRDTGELFF